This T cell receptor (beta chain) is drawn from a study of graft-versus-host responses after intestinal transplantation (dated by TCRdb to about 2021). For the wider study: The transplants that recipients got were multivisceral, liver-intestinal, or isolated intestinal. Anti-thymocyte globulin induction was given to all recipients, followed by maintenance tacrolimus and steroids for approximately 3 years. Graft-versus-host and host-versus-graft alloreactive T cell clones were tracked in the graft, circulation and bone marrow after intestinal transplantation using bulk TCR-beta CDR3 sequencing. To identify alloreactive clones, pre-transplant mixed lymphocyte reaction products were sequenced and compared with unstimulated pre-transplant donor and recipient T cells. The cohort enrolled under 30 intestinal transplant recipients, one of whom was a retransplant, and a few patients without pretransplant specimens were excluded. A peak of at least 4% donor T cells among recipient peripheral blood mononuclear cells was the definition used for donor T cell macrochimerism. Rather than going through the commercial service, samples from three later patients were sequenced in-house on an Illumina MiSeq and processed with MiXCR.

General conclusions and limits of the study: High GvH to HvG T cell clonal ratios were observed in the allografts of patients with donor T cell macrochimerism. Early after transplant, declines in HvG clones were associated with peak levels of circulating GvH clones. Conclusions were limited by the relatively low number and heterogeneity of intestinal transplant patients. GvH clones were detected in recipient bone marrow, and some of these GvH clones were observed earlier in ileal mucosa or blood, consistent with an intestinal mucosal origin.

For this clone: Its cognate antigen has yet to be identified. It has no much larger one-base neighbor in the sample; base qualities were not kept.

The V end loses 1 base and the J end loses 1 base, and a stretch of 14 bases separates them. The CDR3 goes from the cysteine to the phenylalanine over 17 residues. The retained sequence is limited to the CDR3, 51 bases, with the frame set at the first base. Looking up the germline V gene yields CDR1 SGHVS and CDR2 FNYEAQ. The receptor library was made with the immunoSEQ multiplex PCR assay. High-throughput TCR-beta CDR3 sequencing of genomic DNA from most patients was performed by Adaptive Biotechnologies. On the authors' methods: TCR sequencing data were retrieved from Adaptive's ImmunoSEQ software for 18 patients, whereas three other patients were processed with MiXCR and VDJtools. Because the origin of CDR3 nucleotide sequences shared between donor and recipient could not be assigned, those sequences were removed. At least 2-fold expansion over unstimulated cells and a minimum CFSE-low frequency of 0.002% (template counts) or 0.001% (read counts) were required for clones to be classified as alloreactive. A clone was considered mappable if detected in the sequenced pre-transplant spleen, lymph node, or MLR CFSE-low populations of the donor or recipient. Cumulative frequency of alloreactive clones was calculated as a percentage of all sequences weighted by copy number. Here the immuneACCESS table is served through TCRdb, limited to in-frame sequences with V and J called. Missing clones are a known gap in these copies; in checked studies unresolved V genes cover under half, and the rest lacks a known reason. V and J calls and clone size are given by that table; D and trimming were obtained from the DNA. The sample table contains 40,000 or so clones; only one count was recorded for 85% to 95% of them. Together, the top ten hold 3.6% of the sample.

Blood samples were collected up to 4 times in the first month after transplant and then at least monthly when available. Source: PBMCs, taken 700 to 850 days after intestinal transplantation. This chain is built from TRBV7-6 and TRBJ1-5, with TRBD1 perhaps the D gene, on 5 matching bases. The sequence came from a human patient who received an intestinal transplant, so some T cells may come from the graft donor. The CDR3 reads CASSLGSTVGSNQPQHF. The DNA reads TGTGCCAGCAGCTTAGGATCGACAGTGGGAAGCAATCAGCCCCAGCATTTT.